What follows describes a single T cell receptor beta chain. The sample belongs to a study of blood T cell repertoires in COVID-19. Study as a whole: Specimens from acute and convalescent COVID-19 originated in the United States, Italy and Spain. In each case, the material was cDNA or gDNA derived from T cells, B-cell-depleted T cells, or PBMCs.

Here immunoSEQ multiplex PCR was the method, and the copy in TCRdb shows in-frame clones only, minus some. Altogether more than 200,000 clones are present, 84% being singletons, with the ten largest covering 1.5% to 2%. The CDR3 sequence is 16 residues long. V lost 7 bases to trimming and J lost 8 bases; unmatched junction nucleotides: 15. From germline, CDR1 is LNHDA and CDR2 SQIVND (reference sequence). The participants were between roughly 18 and 89 years old and came from 24 US areas. The receptor was isolated from a man in his fifties or sixties who had recovered from COVID-19. V gene TRBV19 combines with J gene TRBJ1-4, with 8 bases fitting TRBD1. Sequencing input: PBMCs or T cells enriched from blood (not recorded which). CDR3 residues: CASTAGQGGMGEKLFF. The DNA for the CDR3 is TGTGCCAGTACCGCCGGACAGGGCGGAATGGGGGAAAAACTGTTTTTT.